The sample holds one count of the clone carrying this T cell receptor beta chain. Antigen specificity is unknown. As to treatment: oral pan-JAK inhibitor, 5-10 mg twice daily. Alopecia areata patients had lesional scalp punch biopsies and peripheral blood taken from them. The entry originates in a study of CD8+ T cells in alopecia areata. Study summary: It was oral tofacitinib, at 5 to 10 mg twice daily, that treated patients received. Severity in treated patients was scored by percentage of scalp area affected.

Study results and limitations: Many of the expanded lesional clones endured in scalp and blood while on tofacitinib.

RNA extraction and reverse transcription yielded cDNA as sequencing template. Generated by immunoSEQ multiplex PCR, the TCRdb table keeps only in-frame clones and is missing some. The data contain approximately 120,000 clones, over 55% of them singletons. The CDR3 covers 16 residues. Per the germline V gene, CDR1 is MNHNS and CDR2 is SASEGT. V was trimmed by 3 bases and J by 0 bases, leaving 12 bases between them. The chain links TRBV6-1 to TRBJ1-5, with D maybe TRBD1 (5 bases). The source is a human donor with alopecia areata. The source was CD4+ T cells sorted from blood, collected at week 4, from a patient treated with tofacitinib. Here the CDR3 reads CASSDTGGYSNQPQHF. The CDR3 DNA reads as TGTGCCAGCAGTGATACCGGGGGATATAGCAATCAGCCCCAGCATTTT.